The entry below gives a single TCR beta chain sequence along with its context. This CDR3 comprises 16 residues. Trimming shortened V by 2 bases and J by 4 bases, and 12 bases separated the two germline ends. Germline assignment: CDR1 KGHSH and CDR2 LQKENI. Data came from immunoSEQ multiplex PCR; TCRdb stores just in-frame clones and leaves some out. The data show roughly 320,000 clones, around nine tenths seen once. This entry comes from a study of blood T cell repertoires in COVID-19. Across the whole study: Sites across the United States, Italy and Spain contributed samples from acute and convalescent COVID-19.

Followed over time, Seattle patients had been enrolled while infection was active. V usage is TRBV18 and J usage is TRBJ2-6; D is possibly TRBD1 (5 bases). The clonotype comes from a woman aged 25 to 39 with COVID-19, enrolled during active disease. Sequencing was carried out using peripheral blood. The CDR3 sequence is CASSPGDGAGANVLTF. CDR3 nucleotides: TGTGCCAGCTCACCAGGGGATGGGGCCGGGGCCAACGTCCTGACTTTC. Full variable domain (remainder filled in from reference TRBV18 and TRBJ2-6): NAGVMQNPRHLVRRRGQEARLRCSPMKGHSHVYWYRQLPEEGLKFMVYLQKENIIDESGMPKERFSAEFPKEGPSILRIQQVVRGDSAAYFCASSPGDGAGANVLTFGAGSRLTVL.